The T cell receptor (beta chain) under discussion was sequenced for a study of control samples from healthy donors and cancer patients. CDR3 length: 12 residues. Germline CDR1 is GTSNPN and CDR2 is SVGIG (reference sequence). Trimming shortened V by 2 bases and J by 2 bases, and 6 bases separated the two germline ends. Sequenced by immunoSEQ multiplex PCR; TCRdb stores in-frame clones only, minus some. The sample holds fewer than 60,000 clones, approximately 83% seen once. The sequenced sample consisted of PBMCs. This sequence was found in a woman in her forties or fifties with lung cancer. The chain combines TRBV30 with TRBJ1-2; D is undetermined. The CDR3 loop is CAWSLENYGYTF. Written as DNA, the CDR3 is TGTGCCTGGAGTTTGGAGAACTATGGCTACACCTTC.